The subject of this entry is one T cell receptor beta chain. Its antigen is not identified. The authors reverse transcribed all of the isolated RNA, so sequencing captured expressed TCRB transcripts. Clones were sequenced by immunoSEQ multiplex PCR, and TCRdb holds only the in-frame ones, with some missing. The repertoire includes about 340,000 clones, around 8% of them detected once, and approximately 0.44% sits in the top ten. The sample belongs to a study of beta chain features in type 1 diabetes. Points from the study as a whole: Type 1 diabetes patients had TCRB CDR3s that were shorter (moderately but significantly so) in all four CD4+ subsets.

Germline CDR1 reads SEHNR; CDR2 reads FQNEAQ (reference sequence). V lost 5 bases, J lost 5 bases, and 6 bases lay in between. The CDR3 covers 12 residues. A sort by CD45RO/CCR7/CD25/CD127/CD95/CD27 yielded CD4+ naive, central memory, regulatory and stem cell-like memory cells. The receptor was derived from a woman between 18 and 29 years old in good health. The specimen sequenced was central memory CD4+ T cells from blood. This chain joins TRBV7-9 and TRBJ2-2; no clear D. The CDR3 loop is CASSPDTGELFF. The CDR3 DNA reads TGTGCCAGCAGCCCCGATACCGGGGAGCTGTTTTTT.